These 23 T cell receptor beta chains originate from one sample sequenced in a study of read filtering for tumor transcriptome and immune sequencing. This library used approximately 390 ng RNA and molecular barcoded adaptors spanning alpha/delta and beta/gamma chains. TCRdb reanalysed the reads using MiXCR and keeps one entry per CDR3 protein. The profile shows about 21,000 distinct CDR3 sequences, 22% of them singletons. Material for sequencing was a population of CD138-negative cells sorted from bone marrow. All receptors derive from a donor at least 40 years old with multiple myeloma.

In this sample, this clonotype turned up many times. V gene TRBV7-2 combines with J gene TRBJ2-1; D may correspond to TRBD1 or TRBD2 (6 bases each). Between the trimmed V and J ends, which lost 2 bases and 8 bases, there was a span of 22 bases. There are 17 residues in the CDR3. Per the germline V gene, CDR1 is SGHTA and CDR2 is FQGNSA. CDR3 amino acids: CASSLKSGASSVYEQFF. The CDR3 coding sequence is TGTGCCAGCAGCTTAAAGTCGGGGGCTAGTTCGGTCTATGAGCAGTTCTTC.

The CDR3 nucleotides read TGCAGCGTTGAAGAGGCGGGAGGATCCTACGAGCAGTACTTC. It codes for CSVEEAGGSYEQYF. The gene calls are TRBV29-1 and TRBJ2-7; 8 bases line up with TRBD2. The trim removed 0 bases at V and 1 base at J, leaving 2 bases unmatched. Germline V gene sequence: CDR1 SQVTM, CDR2 ANQGSEA. The CDR3 has 14 residues.

This clonotype was counted only a few times. The chain combines TRBV4-1 with TRBJ2-1; D gene unclear. CDR3 size: 12 residues. Trimming pared 3 bases from V and 4 bases from J, leaving 4 bases between. Germline CDR1 reads MGHRA; CDR2 reads YSYEKL. CDR3 in DNA: TGCGCCAGCAGCCAGGGGTACAATGAGCAGTTCTTC. Encoded protein: CASSQGYNEQFF.

This clonotype ranks as medium-sized. This chain joins TRBV20-1 and TRBJ2-1; D is perhaps TRBD2 (5 bases). The CDR3 has 15 amino acids. Trimming removed 3 bases at V and 0 bases at J, with 12 bases between. The germline CDR1 and CDR2 sequences are DFQATT and SNEGSKA (reference sequence). The CDR3 bases are TGCAGTGCTAGTCGCGGGTCCCCCTCCTACAATGAGCAGTTCTTC. This codes for CSASRGSPSYNEQFF.

Points on this clonotype: Since a much larger clone is just one base distant, this may be a read error. The chain recombines TRBV29-1 with TRBJ2-2, with TRBD2 identical over 11 bases. V trimming: 5 bases; J trimming: 6 bases; junction bases outside the gene matches: 11. The germline CDR1 and CDR2 sequences are SQVTM and ANQGSEA. The CDR3 extends over 16 amino acids. CDR3 nucleotides: TGCAGCGTTCTGGCCCTAGCGGGAGGCTTTCCCGGGGAGCTGTTTTTT. Translated, it gives CSVLALAGGFPGELFF.

In this sample, this clonotype turned up many times. This chain links TRBV28 with TRBJ2-1; TRBD2 is a possible D gene (6 bases). The germline V gene has CDR1 MDHEN and CDR2 SYDVKM. The CDR3 runs 15 residues. The V end was cut by 6 bases, the J end by 0 bases, with 12 bases between. The CDR3 bases are TGTGCCAGCAGGCTCGCGGGGAGCTCCTACAATGAGCAGTTCTTC. Protein sequence: CASRLAGSSYNEQFF.

At least ten counts were recorded for this clonotype. The rearrangement links TRBV5-1 to TRBJ2-1; D is perhaps TRBD1 (6 bases). The ends were cut back, 5 bases at V and 4 bases at J, with 19 bases in the middle. CDR1 SGHRS and CDR2 YFSETQ come from the germline V gene. The CDR3 contains 16 residues. The CDR3 region has the DNA TGCGCCAGCAGTCCCTCCGGTTTTCAGGGGTACAATGAGCAGTTCTTC. Its protein product is CASSPSGFQGYNEQFF.

This clonotype was seen a handful of times. This sequence joins TRBV4-1 and TRBJ2-7, with 10 bases identical to TRBD2. CDR1 is MGHRA and CDR2 is YSYEKL in the germline V gene. Germline trimming cut 5 bases from V and 0 bases from J; bases unmatched to any gene: 1. The CDR3 spans 14 residues. The DNA for the CDR3 is TGCGCCAGCAGCGCTAGCGGGAGCTCCTACGAGCAGTACTTC. This sequence encodes CASSASGSSYEQYF.

In its sample, this clonotype was seen once. A much larger clonotype is one base distant, so this may be a read error. The rearrangement joins TRBV28 to TRBJ2-5; 7 nucleotides line up with TRBD2. Unmatched junction bases numbered 12, after V lost 2 bases and J lost 3 bases. Germline CDR1 and CDR2: MDHEN and SYDVKM. The CDR3 is 17 residues long. The CDR3, as DNA: TGTGCCAGCAGTTTAGATTTGGCGGGGGTTCAGGAAGAGACCCAGTACTTC. It encodes CASSLDLAGVQEETQYF.

This clonotype was observed many times. The chain uses TRBV23-1 and TRBJ1-3, with unresolved D. TRBV23-1 is placed among ORFs of uncertain function. V was clipped by 3 bases and J by 0 bases, with 27 bases between them. The CDR3 length is 21 residues. DNA of the CDR3: TGCGCCAGCAGTCACCAAGAAACGGACCCGGAGACCTCTTACTCTGGAAACACCATATATTTT. Protein product: CASSHQETDPETSYSGNTIYF.

The V gene is TRBV19, the J gene TRBJ2-7; D remains unclear. Trimming removed 3 bases at V and 2 bases at J, with 8 bases between. Germline V CDR1 and CDR2: LNHDA, SQIVND (reference sequence). The CDR3 sequence is 13 residues long. CDR3 region: CASSIDRTYEQYF. DNA of the CDR3: TGTGCCAGTAGTATTGACCGAACCTACGAGCAGTACTTC. The full variable domain, its missing parts supplied by reference TRBV19 and TRBJ2-7, is DGGITQSPKYLFRKEGQNVTLSCEQNLNHDAMYWYRQDPGQGLRLIYYSQIVNDFQKGDIAEGYSVSREKKESFPLTVTSAQKNPTAFYLCASSIDRTYEQYFGPGTRLTVT.

The rearrangement joins TRBV28 to TRBJ2-1; TRBD2 matches at 15 bases. Germline V CDR1 and CDR2: MDHEN, SYDVKM. The CDR3 is 20 amino acids. With 6 bases clipped from V and 8 bases from J, the junction kept 20 bases outside the gene matches. This chain's CDR3 is CASSLYPGLAGGPLGDEQFF. The CDR3 nucleotides are TGTGCCAGCAGCCTTTATCCGGGACTAGCGGGAGGACCCCTCGGGGATGAGCAGTTCTTC.

This clonotype is labeled medium-sized (0.01 to 0.1%). An end of the junction does not agree with germline; a read error may underlie this. This chain connects TRBV29-1 to TRBJ1-1; 7 nucleotides line up with TRBD1. Germline-derived CDR1 and CDR2 are SQVTM and ANQGSEA. This CDR3 contains 13 residues. The CDR3 spells CSVEGQGQSEAFF. For the CDR3, the DNA is TGCAGCGTTGAGGGCCAGGGACAGTCTGAGGCTTTCTTT.

This clonotype was seen ten or more times. The chain recombines TRBV20-1 with TRBJ2-1; D might be TRBD2 (5 bases). V was trimmed by 0 bases and J by 7 bases, leaving 13 bases between them. This CDR3 region has 14 residues. Germline lookup yields CDR1 DFQATT and CDR2 SNEGSKA (reference sequence). CDR3 residues: CSAREEVEGNEQFF. The CDR3 coding sequence is TGCAGTGCTAGAGAGGAGGTGGAAGGAAATGAGCAGTTCTTC.

There are many counts of this clonotype. The chain recombines TRBV27 with TRBJ2-1; 7 nucleotides match TRBD2. V shed 6 bases, J shed 6 bases, and the junction held 11 bases outside the gene matches. The CDR3 is made up of 15 amino acids. Germline assignment: CDR1 MNHEY and CDR2 SMNVEV (reference sequence). The CDR3 reads CASSLGTTSANEQFF. CDR3 nucleotide sequence: TGTGCCAGCAGCTTAGGGACTACCAGCGCCAATGAGCAGTTCTTC.

This clonotype is medium-sized (0.01 to 0.1%) in the sample. This chain uses TRBV29-1 with TRBJ2-7; D tentatively reads TRBD1 or TRBD2 (5 bases each). Germline-derived CDR1 and CDR2 are SQVTM and ANQGSEA. The CDR3 covers 13 residues. V was pared by 1 base and J by 9 bases, with 16 bases between. The CDR3 nucleotides read TGCAGCGTTGAAGCCAGTAGAGGGGAAGGGCAGTACTTC. Translation gives CSVEASRGEGQYF.

This clonotype was counted many times. This rearrangement joins TRBV6-1 to TRBJ1-5, with D unclear. V lost 1 base and J 4 bases, leaving 11 bases between the germline ends. Germline V gives CDR1 MNHNS, CDR2 SASEGT. There are 15 residues in the CDR3. CDR3 region: CASSEVRAANQPQHF. The CDR3 nucleotides are TGTGCCAGCAGTGAAGTTAGGGCAGCGAATCAGCCCCAGCATTTT.

In this sample, this clonotype turned up many times. The genes are TRBV9 and TRBJ2-7, with 11 positions matching TRBD2. CDR1 and CDR2 (germline): SGDLS, YYNGEE. V dropped 1 base and J dropped 3; count of bases not matched to a gene: 9. CDR3 size: 17 residues. CDR3 bases: TGTGCCAGCAGCGTAAACCCTACCGGGACTAGCGGCTACGAGCAGTACTTC. Its translation: CASSVNPTGTSGYEQYF.

This clonotype showed up many times. The chain combines TRBV7-2 with TRBJ2-7; D is ambiguous. The germline V gene encodes CDR1 SGHTA and CDR2 FQGNSA. This CDR3 has 15 amino acids. The V and J ends lost 4 bases and 7 bases respectively, with 20 bases between them. The CDR3 DNA follows: TGTGCCAGCAGCTCCAACTCTGGGCCATTTGGTGAGCAGTACTTC. Protein: CASSSNSGPFGEQYF.

The table lists this clonotype with many counts. The gene calls are TRBV18 and TRBJ2-7; D not certain. CDR1 and CDR2 (germline): KGHSH, LQKENI. The CDR3 sequence is 13 residues long. Trimming stripped 2 bases from V and 4 bases from J, with 9 bases between. The chain's CDR3 is CASSPGPWYEQYF. CDR3 nucleotides: TGTGCCAGCTCACCAGGCCCCTGGTACGAGCAGTACTTC.

This clonotype was recorded a few times. The V call is TRBV11-2, the J call TRBJ2-6, with D perhaps TRBD1 (6 bases). CDR1 and CDR2 from the germline V gene are SGHAT and FQNNGV. V was trimmed by 1 base and J by 4 bases, leaving 11 bases between them. The CDR3 loop spans 16 amino acids. The CDR3 is CASSLGAGAGANVLTF. The CDR3, as DNA: TGTGCCAGCAGCTTAGGGGCAGGGGCCGGGGCCAACGTCCTGACTTTC.

At least ten counts were recorded for this clonotype. The rearrangement joins TRBV27 to TRBJ2-7, with D perhaps matching TRBD1 (5 bases). Germline-derived CDR1 and CDR2 are MNHEY and SMNVEV (reference sequence). The V and J ends lost 0 bases and 5 bases respectively, with 11 bases between them. The CDR3 totals 14 residues. The CDR3 nucleotides read TGTGCCAGCAGTTTATCGTCAGGGTCCGACGAGCAGTACTTC. Residues: CASSLSSGSDEQYF.

This clonotype is medium-sized in the sample. V is TRBV4-3 and J is TRBJ1-4, with a weak D call TRBD1 (6 bases). This CDR3 comprises 15 residues. Germline V gives CDR1 LGHNA, CDR2 YSLEER. V lost 0 bases and J lost 6, with 11 bases in between. CDR3 in amino acids: CASSQDRRGDEKLFF. CDR3 nucleotides: TGCGCCAGCAGCCAAGACAGGAGGGGGGATGAAAAACTGTTTTTT.